This TCR beta chain was identified during a study of T cell clones after liver transplantation. With V trimmed by 4 bases and J by 4 bases, 16 bases remained unmatched. Looked up from germline, CDR1 is LGHNA and CDR2 is YNFKEQ. The CDR3 spans 20 residues. Here immunoSEQ multiplex PCR was the method, and the copy in TCRdb shows in-frame clones only, minus some. The sample consists of around 60,000 clones, roughly two thirds of them appearing once. The sequenced sample was CD4+ T cells from blood, obtained before liver transplant. The chain carries TRBV4-2 and TRBJ2-1; 13 nucleotides agree with TRBD2. The receptor was derived from a human donor who received a liver transplant. The CDR3 DNA reads TGTGCCAGCAGCCCATTGAGACTAGCGGGGGGAGTTCGGCGTTACAATGAGCAGTTCTTC. Translation: CASSPLRLAGGVRRYNEQFF.